The present T cell receptor (beta chain) was sequenced within a study of vaccination and CD4 T cells after COVID-19. Concerning this clonotype itself: Its antigen is still unknown.

The study sequenced cultured CD4+ T cell DNA using the Oncomine TCR Beta short-read assay. MiXCR, run by TCRdb on the PCR reads, gives a single entry per CDR3 protein. Among 15,000 to 25,000 distinct CDR3 sequences listed, under 45% were seen once. Germline values: CDR1 MDHEN, CDR2 SYDVKM. This CDR3 contains 11 residues. Trimming removed 6 bases at V and 8 bases at J, with 7 bases between. Noted treatment: roughly 10-day PBMC culture with coronavirus spike peptide pools or control peptides (ViraFEST assay). ViraFEST used peptide pools to expand antigen-specific T cells before TCR sequencing. Positive PCR results dated from March to December 2020, before the US Alpha, Beta and Delta variants.

The sequenced material came from cultured CD4+ T cells from blood. The clonotype originates from a human donor with COVID-19. The V and J genes are TRBV28 and TRBJ1-4; D is undetermined. For the CDR3, the DNA is TGTGCCAGCAGCCTGAACGAAAAACTGTTTTTT. Amino acids: CASSLNEKLFF.